This is a list of T cell receptor beta chains from one sample in a study of T-cell reconstitution after alpha-beta-depleted transplantation in children. TCRdb re-analysed the PCR reads in MiXCR, keeping a single row per CDR3 protein. The data show about 200,000 distinct CDR3 sequences, approximately 6.3% seen once. The input for sequencing was PBMCs, taken before TCRalphabeta/CD19-depleted stem cell transplant. The source of these receptors is a boy aged 2 to 10 with acute lymphoblastic leukemia, due to receive a stem cell transplant. CDR3s include the opening cysteine and the closing phenylalanine or tryptophan. A D gene is named only where the DNA matches it firmly. Only part of the rows carry a size: once, few, many, or a class if the clone is expanded.

J: TRBJ2-7
size: many
V: TRBV29-1
D: NA
CDR3: CSVGGTETYEQYF
DNA: TGCAGCGTTGGCGGGACAGAAACCTACGAGCAGTACTTC

J: TRBJ2-5
size: many
V: TRBV20-1
D: NA
CDR3: CSARAGTVRETQYF
DNA: TGCAGTGCTAGAGCTGGGACCGTAAGAGAGACCCAGTACTTC

J: TRBJ2-2
size: many
V: TRBV5-1
D: NA
CDR3: CASSLSGKDTGELFF
DNA: TGCGCCAGCAGCCTATCCGGGAAGGACACCGGGGAGCTGTTTTTT

J: TRBJ2-7
size: many
V: TRBV7-8
D: TRBD2
CDR3: CASSPTSGRTYEQYF
DNA: TGTGCCAGCAGTCCTACTAGCGGGAGGACGTACGAGCAGTACTTC

J: TRBJ1-1
size: many
V: TRBV4-3
D: NA
CDR3: CASSQERLGIIGTEAFF
DNA: TGCGCCAGCAGCCAGGAGCGCCTGGGCATAATTGGGACTGAAGCTTTCTTT

J: TRBJ2-1
size: many
V: TRBV6-1
D: NA
CDR3: CASSESAGAGQFF
DNA: TGTGCCAGCAGTGAGTCAGCAGGGGCCGGGCAGTTCTTC

J: TRBJ2-7
size: many
V: TRBV28
D: NA
CDR3: CASSAGGNEQYF
DNA: TGTGCCAGCAGTGCAGGGGGGAACGAGCAGTACTTC

J: TRBJ2-7
size: few
V: TRBV4-1
D: TRBD1
CDR3: CASSQDQGDSYEQYF
DNA: TGCGCCAGCAGCCAAGATCAAGGGGACAGCTACGAGCAGTACTTC

J: TRBJ2-5
size: few
V: TRBV7-9
D: NA
CDR3: CASSLVPEETQYF
DNA: TGTGCCAGCAGCTTGGTTCCCGAAGAGACCCAGTACTTC

J: TRBJ2-1
size: many
V: TRBV20-1
D: TRBD2
CDR3: CSAHTGRAGYNEQFF
DNA: TGCAGTGCTCATACCGGGAGGGCCGGCTACAATGAGCAGTTCTTC

J: TRBJ2-7
size: many
V: TRBV20-1
D: NA
CDR3: CSARGNGDTYEQYF
DNA: TGCAGTGCTAGAGGGAACGGAGACACCTACGAGCAGTACTTC

J: TRBJ2-7
size: NA
V: TRBV12-3/TRBV12-4
D: TRBD2
CDR3: CATCQVLAGPRTAVF
DNA: TGTGCCACCTGCCAAGTCCTAGCGGGCCCCCGAACGGCGGTTTTC

J: TRBJ2-4
size: many
V: TRBV6-2/TRBV6-3
D: TRBD2
CDR3: CASSYLSLKRGGYDGAKNIQYF
DNA: TGTGCCAGCAGTTACCTCTCGCTGAAGCGGGGGGGCTACGACGGGGCCAAAAACATTCAGTACTTC

J: TRBJ1-1
size: NA
V: TRBV20-1
D: TRBD1
CDR3: CSATHRGRLNTEAFF
DNA: TGCAGTGCTACCCACAGGGGGCGGTTGAACACTGAAGCTTTCTTT

J: TRBJ1-1
size: NA
V: TRBV7-2
D: NA
CDR3: CASSPRPQGWTEAFF
DNA: TGTGCCAGCAGCCCTCGGCCACAGGGATGGACTGAAGCTTTCTTT

J: TRBJ1-6
size: many
V: TRBV28
D: NA
CDR3: CASSWSAGEGNSPLHF
DNA: TGTGCCAGCAGTTGGTCGGCGGGGGAGGGCAATTCACCCCTCCACTTT

J: TRBJ2-1
size: many
V: TRBV15
D: NA
CDR3: CATSMRETPIDEQFF
DNA: TGTGCCACCAGCATGAGGGAGACCCCTATCGATGAGCAGTTCTTC

J: TRBJ2-3
size: NA
V: TRBV4-1
D: TRBD2
CDR3: CASSQDLVAGYTQYF
DNA: TGCGCCAGCAGCCAAGATCTGGTAGCGGGGTATACGCAGTATTTT

J: TRBJ1-1
size: many
V: TRBV7-9
D: NA
CDR3: CASSLEGFLDTEAFF
DNA: TGTGCCAGCAGCTTAGAAGGGTTTTTGGACACTGAAGCTTTCTTT

J: TRBJ2-1
size: NA
V: TRBV6-4
D: TRBD2
CDR3: CAFSYSGRGLTSSYNEQFF
DNA: TGTGCCTTCAGTTATAGCGGGAGGGGGTTAACAAGCTCCTACAATGAGCAGTTCTTC

J: TRBJ1-1
size: many
V: TRBV6-2/TRBV6-3
D: NA
CDR3: CASSSHRTQGSGTEAFF
DNA: TGTGCCAGCAGTTCCCACCGCACCCAGGGTTCTGGTACCGAAGCTTTCTTT

J: TRBJ2-3
size: many
V: TRBV12-3/TRBV12-4
D: NA
CDR3: CASSWGNTDTQYF
DNA: TGTGCCAGCAGTTGGGGGAACACAGATACGCAGTATTTT

J: TRBJ1-2
size: many
V: TRBV6-1
D: NA
CDR3: CAAKLTLSAYGYTF
DNA: TGTGCCGCCAAACTCACCTTAAGCGCCTATGGCTACACCTTC

J: TRBJ1-2
size: few
V: TRBV20-1
D: NA
CDR3: CSASPQGSNYGYTF
DNA: TGCAGTGCTTCCCCTCAGGGGAGCAACTATGGCTACACCTTC

J: TRBJ2-7
size: NA
V: TRBV7-2
D: TRBD2
CDR3: CASSPMTSRSYEQYF
DNA: TGTGCCAGCAGCCCGATGACTAGCCGATCCTACGAGCAGTACTTC

J: TRBJ1-6
size: few
V: TRBV7-6
D: TRBD1
CDR3: CASSRGQGNSPLHF
DNA: TGTGCCAGCAGCCGTGGACAGGGTAATTCACCCCTCCACTTT